This TCR beta chain was identified during a study of blood T cell repertoires in COVID-19. Study details: In each case, the material was cDNA or gDNA derived from T cells, B-cell-depleted T cells, or PBMCs.

Source study methods: Reference gene primer amplification yielded estimated nucleated cell counts. Generated by immunoSEQ multiplex PCR, the TCRdb table keeps only in-frame clones and is missing some. V and J calls and clone size are those listed in that table; D and trimming were worked out from the DNA. The table lists some 22,000 clones, approximately 80% of them singletons. This CDR3 is built from 16 residues. Losses at the gene ends were 5 bases for V and 2 bases for J; bases not matched to a gene: 10. Germline V gene data show CDR1 as SNHLY and CDR2 as FYNNEI. The clonotype originates from a man in his 70s with acute or convalescent COVID-19. The sample taken for sequencing was peripheral blood. The gene calls are TRBV2 and TRBJ1-2, with 8 bases lining up with TRBD1. The CDR3 DNA reads TGTGCCAGCAGTCTACAGGGGGGACTTATAAACTATGGCTACACCTTC. Translation: CASSLQGGLINYGYTF.